A single sample gave rise to the 17 T cell receptor beta chains below, sequenced in a study of blood T cell repertoires in COVID-19. Profiling relied on immunoSEQ multiplex PCR, and the TCRdb table lists in-frame clones only, not all of them. The table lists 150,000 or so clones, 76% of them singletons, with over 4% in the top ten. Material for sequencing was peripheral blood. The receptors come from an elderly woman with active or convalescent COVID-19.

The chain has TRBV4-3 and TRBJ1-2, with 7 bases aligning to TRBD1. The CDR3 runs to 16 residues. The germline V gene encodes CDR1 LGHNA and CDR2 YSLEER. The junction had 5 bases not matched to a gene; V was cut back by 0 bases and J by 1 base. The CDR3 region is CASSQDTGTVNYGYTF. The CDR3 nucleotides are TGCGCCAGCAGCCAAGATACCGGGACAGTTAACTATGGCTACACCTTC.

This clone was observed a handful of times. The chain has TRBV5-6 and TRBJ1-2; D remains unclear. Germline CDR1 is SGHDT and CDR2 is YYEEEE. CDR3 length: 14 residues. V was trimmed by 4 bases and J by 4 bases, leaving 14 bases between them. In nucleotides, the CDR3 is TGTGCCAGCAGCCCCAGCCGGGGTGGCTATGGCTACACCTTC. Its protein is CASSPSRGGYGYTF.

The chain has TRBV1 and TRBJ2-7; the table calls TRBD1, which could not be checked here. TRBV1 is labeled a pseudogene. This CDR3 comprises 15 residues. CDR3 in DNA: TGCACCAGCAGCCAAGCCCGGGACAGGATTTACGAGCAGTACTTC. It codes for CTSSQARDRIYEQYF.

J is TRBJ1-4 and V is TRBV29-1, with D uncertain. Trimming cost V 3 bases and J 12 bases, with 17 bases left between them. The length of the CDR3 is 13 residues. Germline CDR1 and CDR2: SQVTM and ANQGSEA. The CDR3 spells CSVDQGGVGELFF. Written as DNA, the CDR3 is TGCAGCGTTGACCAAGGCGGGGTCGGAGAACTGTTTTTT.

This clone was seen a handful of times. J is TRBJ1-2 and V is TRBV21-1; the D call of TRBD1 is as the table states it, not checked on the DNA. TRBV21-1 is a pseudogene segment. The CDR3 spans 12 residues. CDR3 residues: CASVTGNYGYTF. Here the CDR3 DNA reads TGTGCCAGCGTGACAGGGAACTATGGCTACACCTTC.

The rearrangement links TRBV12-3 or TRBV12-4 to TRBJ1-2; 7 bases agree with TRBD1. The junction had 4 bases not matched to a gene; V was cut back by 9 bases and J by 3 bases. This CDR3 comprises 12 residues. The CDR3 nucleotides read TGTGCCAGTAGGGACAGCTACTATGGCTACACCTTC. Its protein is CASRDSYYGYTF.

The genes are TRBV28 and TRBJ1-5; weak D call: TRBD1 (5 bases). Germline CDR1 and CDR2: MDHEN and SYDVKM. The CDR3 spans 14 residues. The ends were cut back, 6 bases at V and 5 bases at J, with 14 bases in the middle. This CDR3 reads CASRAVQVYQPQHF. Written as DNA, the CDR3 is TGTGCCAGCAGGGCCGTACAGGTTTATCAGCCCCAGCATTTT.

This clone is a singleton in its sample. The chain recombines TRBV7-9 with TRBJ2-3; 8 bases fit TRBD2. Germline V lookup: CDR1 SEHNR, CDR2 FQNEAQ (reference sequence). This CDR3 region has 18 residues. The junction had 11 bases not matched to a gene; V was cut back by 3 bases and J by 0 bases. CDR3 sequence: CASSFYSGGATSTDTQYF. The CDR3 coding sequence is TGTGCCAGCAGCTTCTACAGCGGGGGAGCGACTAGCACAGATACGCAGTATTTT. Full variable domain (rest looked up from reference TRBV7-9 and TRBJ2-3): DTGVSQNPRHKITKRGQNVTFRCDPISEHNRLYWYRQTLGQGPEFLTYFQNEAQLEKSRLLSDRFSAERPKGSFSTLEIQRTEQGDSAMYLCASSFYSGGATSTDTQYFGPGTRLTVL.

A few counts support this clone. This sequence joins TRBV6-5 and TRBJ1-6, with D perhaps TRBD1 (5 bases). CDR3 length: 14 amino acids. The germline V gene encodes CDR1 MNHEY and CDR2 SVGAGI. Trimming stripped 8 bases from V and 8 bases from J, with 16 bases between. CDR3 coding DNA: TGTGCCAGCGGACCAAGGGGCCGGGATTCACCCCTCCACTTT. It translates to CASGPRGRDSPLHF.

The V call is TRBV6-1, the J call TRBJ1-2, with D uncertain. The V end was cut by 0 bases, the J end by 7 bases, with 18 bases between. This CDR3 comprises 16 residues. Germline V gives CDR1 MNHNS, CDR2 SASEGT. CDR3 sequence reads: CASSEAGLGRSRGYTF. As DNA, the CDR3 is TGTGCCAGCAGTGAAGCGGGTTTAGGGAGATCTCGTGGCTACACCTTC.

This clone has just a few counts. The chain couples TRBV5-5 to TRBJ1-2; TRBD1 matches 11 bases. Germline V gene sequence: CDR1 SGHKS, CDR2 YYEKEE (reference sequence). The CDR3 runs to 14 residues. With V trimmed by 4 bases and J by 5 bases, 4 bases remained unmatched. Written as DNA, the CDR3 is TGTGCCAGCAGCCCGGGACAGGGGGAATATGGCTACACCTTC. It specifies CASSPGQGEYGYTF.

The chain couples TRBV3-1 (or the pseudogene TRBV3-2) to TRBJ1-6; TRBD1 agrees at 11 bases. Trimming cost V 3 bases and J 6 bases; bases outside gene matches: 1. This CDR3 contains 15 residues. Per the germline V gene, CDR1 is LGHDT and CDR2 is YNNKEL (reference sequence). CDR3 DNA sequence: TGTGCCAGCAGCCAGGGGACAGGGGGTAATTCACCCCTCCACTTT. Its protein product is CASSQGTGGNSPLHF.

The chain has TRBV27 and TRBJ2-7; 7 bases align to TRBD1. The CDR3 has 14 residues. The V segment lost 3 bases and the J segment 3 bases; nucleotides outside the gene matches: 5. Germline CDR1 and CDR2: MNHEY and SMNVEV (reference sequence). CDR3 region: CASSFHDRVYEQYF. The CDR3 DNA is TGTGCCAGCAGTTTCCATGACAGGGTCTACGAGCAGTACTTC.

This chain uses TRBV30 with TRBJ2-7; TRBD1 might be the D (6 bases). The CDR3 runs 14 residues. Trimming removed 6 bases at V and 2 bases at J, with 17 bases between. Germline CDR1 GTSNPN, CDR2 SVGIG (reference sequence). CDR3 amino acids: CACEQGSKPYEQYF. The CDR3 DNA follows: TGTGCCTGCGAACAGGGCTCAAAACCCTACGAGCAGTACTTC.

The chain recombines TRBV5-4 with TRBJ1-2; D perhaps matches TRBD1 (6 bases). The CDR3 is 13 amino acids. Germline CDR1 is SGHNT and CDR2 is YYREEE (reference sequence). With 3 bases removed from V and 2 bases from J, the gap between germline ends came to 8 bases. CDR3: CASSSTGNYGYTF. CDR3 DNA sequence: TGTGCCAGCAGCTCCACAGGGAACTATGGCTACACCTTC.

The chain couples TRBV4-1 to TRBJ2-7; D unresolved. V was clipped by 4 bases and J by 0 bases, with 13 bases between them. CDR1 MGHRA and CDR2 YSYEKL come from the germline V gene. The CDR3 is 15 amino acids. The DNA of the CDR3 is TGCGCCAGCAGCCGGAGCACGCGCCTCTCCTACGAGCAGTACTTC. It translates to CASSRSTRLSYEQYF.

The CDR3 nucleotides are TGTGCCAGCACTTACTCTGGACAGGGCGGAAACACCATATATTTT. This sequence encodes CASTYSGQGGNTIYF. The rearrangement joins TRBV21-1 to TRBJ1-3; the DNA was not compared with TRBD1, the D call given in the table. TRBV21-1 is marked as a pseudogene. The CDR3 extends over 15 amino acids.